Listed below are T cell receptor beta chains from one sample, sequenced in a study of monozygotic twins with inflammatory bowel disease. TCRdb re-called the 5' RACE reads and gives one entry per CDR3 protein, without DNA. The listing records approximately 390,000 distinct CDR3 sequences. Sequencing used blood. The receptors stem from a human donor with ulcerative colitis or Crohn's disease, or a healthy co-twin of an affected twin (not recorded which). Each CDR3 is given with its conserved first and last residue.

v_gene: TRBV9
len: 13
j_gene: TRBJ2-7
CDR3aa: CASSPQTDYEQYF

v_gene: TRBV7-9
len: 16
j_gene: TRBJ2-2
CDR3aa: CASTRGLGGNTGELFF

v_gene: TRBV5-1
len: 12
j_gene: TRBJ2-1
CDR3aa: CASSRIGGEQFF

v_gene: TRBV5-1
len: 15
j_gene: TRBJ1-4
CDR3aa: CASSLATREGEKLFF

v_gene: TRBV5-1
len: 17
j_gene: TRBJ2-1
CDR3aa: CASSRQGGAYPYNEQFF

v_gene: TRBV7-9
len: 13
j_gene: TRBJ2-5
CDR3aa: CASSPLGVETQYF

v_gene: TRBV5-4
len: 16
j_gene: TRBJ2-3
CDR3aa: CASSPVVEIVADTQYF

v_gene: TRBV15
len: 14
j_gene: TRBJ2-7
CDR3aa: CATGEGQGGYEQYF

v_gene: TRBV2
len: 13
j_gene: TRBJ1-1
CDR3aa: CASREGQGREAFF

v_gene: TRBV4-1
len: 16
j_gene: TRBJ2-1
CDR3aa: CASSPRLAGNSNEQFF

v_gene: TRBV27
len: 13
j_gene: TRBJ2-2
CDR3aa: CASSSYTTGELFF

v_gene: TRBV12-3/TRBV12-4
len: 16
j_gene: TRBJ1-1
CDR3aa: CASSLVPPGGEREAFF

v_gene: TRBV11-2
len: 12
j_gene: TRBJ2-1
CDR3aa: CATLGRYNEQFF

v_gene: TRBV5-4
len: 15
j_gene: TRBJ2-1
CDR3aa: CAISSSGGVSGEQFF

v_gene: TRBV6-2/TRBV6-3
len: 14
j_gene: TRBJ2-1
CDR3aa: CATKKREMYNEQFF

v_gene: TRBV9
len: 20
j_gene: TRBJ1-5
CDR3aa: CASSVLQGSRFMVGNQPQHF

v_gene: TRBV11-3
len: 18
j_gene: TRBJ1-1
CDR3aa: CASSLAPQSQGINTEAFF

v_gene: TRBV5-5
len: 13
j_gene: TRBJ1-1
CDR3aa: CASSPQWQAEAFF

v_gene: TRBV14
len: 14
j_gene: TRBJ1-6
CDR3aa: CASSQVAGSSPLHF

v_gene: TRBV20-1
len: 14
j_gene: TRBJ2-4
CDR3aa: CSASPLATKNIQYF

v_gene: TRBV10-3
len: 15
j_gene: TRBJ2-3
CDR3aa: CAISESGLTADTQYF